Described below is a single T cell receptor beta chain sequence and its context. This clonotype was seen a few times. The target of this receptor is not known. There are no base qualities to consult, and no much larger clone falls within one base. Sequencing was performed on an Illumina HiSeq 2500. Quantitative 5'-RACE with molecular barcodes was the method used to prepare the TCR beta libraries. On the study's bioinformatics: A new computational method based on a probabilistic model of VDJ rearrangement was used to identify disease-linked TCR variants. The public reads were reanalyzed by TCRdb: fastp trimming at Q25, MiXCR alignment, in-frame beta chains only. Rows with one shared CDR3 protein collapse into an entry with the most common genes and DNA. TCRdb's processing, not the study's, gives the V and J calls here. The sample table records a few hundred thousand distinct CDR3 sequences; approximately 7.4% of these occur just once. Of the sample, 14% falls within the top ten clones.

This sample was included in a study of CD8 T cells in ankylosing spondylitis (dated by TCRdb to the late 2010s). Broadly, across the study: T cell receptor beta repertoires were profiled in healthy donors and ankylosing spondylitis patients so that disease-linked TCR variants could be found. The full study cohort comprised 20 to 30 ankylosing spondylitis patients and 85 to 120 healthy donors. Samples of peripheral blood were taken, and for ankylosing spondylitis patients, synovial fluid was collected as well.

The study at large found these results: Some TCR beta motif variants had previously been reported in synovial fluid and blood of reactive arthritis patients, which suggested common disease-initiation mechanisms. The disease-linked clones were reported to be significantly enriched in matched synovial fluid samples from ankylosing spondylitis patients. Blood from ankylosing spondylitis patients appeared to be characterized by a TCR beta motif made up of about 8 highly homologous amino acid variants. In peripheral blood, the disease-linked clones were found at relatively low frequencies and had a CD8+ phenotype.

Looking up the germline V gene yields CDR1 SGHVS and CDR2 FNYEAQ. V loses 6 bases of germline sequence and J loses 2 bases, and the interval between the two ends is 3 bases. There are 11 amino acids in the CDR3, from cysteine to phenylalanine inclusive. The CDR3 DNA has 33 bases and is translated from base 1. Material for sequencing was blood, either unsorted or a sorted T cell fraction (not recorded which). The clonotype comes from a male donor with ankylosing spondylitis. This sequence uses TRBV7-6 and TRBJ2-3; no D segment can be confidently identified. The CDR3 loop reads CASRNTDTQYF. Here is the DNA: TGTGCCAGCAGGAACACAGATACGCAGTATTTT.